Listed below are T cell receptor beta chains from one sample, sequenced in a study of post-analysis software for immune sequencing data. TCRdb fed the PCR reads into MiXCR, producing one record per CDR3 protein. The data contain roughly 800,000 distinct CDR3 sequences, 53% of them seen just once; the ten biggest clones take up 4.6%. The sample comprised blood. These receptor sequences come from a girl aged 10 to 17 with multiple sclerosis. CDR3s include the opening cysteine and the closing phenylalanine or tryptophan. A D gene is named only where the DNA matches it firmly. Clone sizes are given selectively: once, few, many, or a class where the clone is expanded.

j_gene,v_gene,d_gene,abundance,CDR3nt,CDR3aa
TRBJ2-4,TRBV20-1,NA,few,TGCAGTGCCATCACAGGGGCCAAAAACATTCAGTACTTC,CSAITGAKNIQYF
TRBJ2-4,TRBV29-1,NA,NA,TGCAGCGGCCTGACAGTAGCCAAAAACATTCAGTACTTC,CSGLTVAKNIQYF
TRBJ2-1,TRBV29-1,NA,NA,TGCAGCGTTGTGGCCGACTACCCAGCCTACAATGAGCAGTTCTTC,CSVVADYPAYNEQFF
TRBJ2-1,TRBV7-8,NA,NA,TGTGCCAGCAAACTGGGAACAGCAGCTTCCTACAATGAGCAGTTCTTC,CASKLGTAASYNEQFF
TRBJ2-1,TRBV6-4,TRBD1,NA,TGTGCCAGCAGTGAAGGGGACAGGGACTACAATGAGCAGTTCTTC,CASSEGDRDYNEQFF
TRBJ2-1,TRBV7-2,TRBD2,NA,TGTGCCAGCAGCTTGCCCGTCACTAGCGGGAGAGGGAATGAGCAGTTCTTC,CASSLPVTSGRGNEQFF
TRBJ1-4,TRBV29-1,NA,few,TGCAGCGTCTCGGTTAATGAAAAACTGTTTTTT,CSVSVNEKLFF
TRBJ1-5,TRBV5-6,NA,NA,TGTGCCAGCAGCTTGACAACTAGCAATCAGCCCCAGCATTTT,CASSLTTSNQPQHF
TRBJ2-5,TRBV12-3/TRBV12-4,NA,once,TGTGCCAGCAGTGTGCAGGGGACCCAGTACTTC,CASSVQGTQYF
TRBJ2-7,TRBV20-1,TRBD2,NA,TGCAGTGCTATGCGGGAGAGCTCCTACGAGCAGTACTTC,CSAMRESSYEQYF
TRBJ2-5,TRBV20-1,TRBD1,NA,TGCAGTGCAAACACCGGGACAGGGGAGGAGACCCAGTACTTC,CSANTGTGEETQYF
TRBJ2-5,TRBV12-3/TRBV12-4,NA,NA,TGTGCCAGCACCTACTGGGGCCGGGAGACCCAGTACTTC,CASTYWGRETQYF
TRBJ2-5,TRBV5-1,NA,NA,TGCGCCAGCAGCCCTCTTGGGGGGCAGGTGAAAGAGACCCAGTACTTC,CASSPLGGQVKETQYF
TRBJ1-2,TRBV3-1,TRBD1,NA,TGTGCCAGCAGCTTAGACAGGGGGCATGGCTACACCTTC,CASSLDRGHGYTF
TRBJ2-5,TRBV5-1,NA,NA,TGCGCCAGCAGCCCCAGACGGCCACAAGAGACCCAGTACTTC,CASSPRRPQETQYF
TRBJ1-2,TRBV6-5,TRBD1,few,TGTGCCAGCACCCACCTCGGGACAGTCAACTATGGCTACACCTTC,CASTHLGTVNYGYTF
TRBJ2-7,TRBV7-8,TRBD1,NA,TGTGCCAGCAGCCTCTTAGGGGGAGGACAGGGGACCGAGCAGTACTTC,CASSLLGGGQGTEQYF
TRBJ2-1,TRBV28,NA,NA,TGTGCCAGCAGTTTAGGGTGGGCCGGGAGCGATGAGCAGTTCTTC,CASSLGWAGSDEQFF
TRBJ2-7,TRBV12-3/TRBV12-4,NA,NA,TGTGCCAGCAGTTTGTGGAGGAGCCTCTACGAGCAGTACTTC,CASSLWRSLYEQYF
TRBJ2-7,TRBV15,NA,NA,TGTGCCACCAGCAGAGCGCGACAGCCCCTGAGAAATTCTTTACCGCACGAGCAGTACTTC,CATSRARQPLRNSLPHEQYF
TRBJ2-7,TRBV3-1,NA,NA,TGTGCCAGCAGCCAAGATTTGACGGTCTACGAGCAGTACTTC,CASSQDLTVYEQYF
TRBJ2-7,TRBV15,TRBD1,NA,TGTGCCACCAGCAGGGACAGGAGCTCCTACGAGCGGTACTTC,CATSRDRSSYERYF